This record concerns one T cell receptor (beta chain) sequence. The source of the sample is a study of blood T cell repertoires in COVID-19. Turning to the study itself: Samples of COVID-19 (acute and convalescent) were obtained from the United States, Italy and Spain. Sample material is recorded as cDNA or gDNA derived from T cells, B-cell-depleted T cells, or PBMCs.

Followed over time, Seattle patients had been enrolled while infection was active. In the original processing: Amplification with reference gene primers provided the estimates of nucleated cell counts. Here immunoSEQ multiplex PCR was the method, and the copy in TCRdb shows in-frame clones only, minus some. V and J calls and clone size follow that table, whereas D and trimming were derived from the DNA. Here the sample spans about 500,000 clones, 85% to 90% being singletons. Germline lookup yields CDR1 SGHKS and CDR2 YYEKEE (reference sequence). The V and J ends lost 0 bases and 8 bases respectively, with 11 bases between them. The CDR3 sequence is 14 residues long.

The clonotype originates from a woman aged 45 to 65 with COVID-19, enrolled during active disease. Sequencing used peripheral blood. The chain has TRBV5-5 and TRBJ1-4; D not certain. CDR3 nucleotides: TGTGCCAGCAGCTTGGAGGCGCGAGGCGAAAAACTGTTTTTT. This translates into CASSLEARGEKLFF. Variable domain in full (rest from reference TRBV5-5 and TRBJ1-4): DAGVTQSPTHLIKTRGQQVTLRCSPISGHKSVSWYQQVLGQGPQFIFQYYEKEERGRGNFPDRFSARQFPNYSSELNVNALLLGDSALYLCASSLEARGEKLFFGSGTQLSVL.